This TCR beta chain was sequenced in a study of blood T cell repertoires in COVID-19. Study information: The cDNA or gDNA used as material had been derived from T cells, B-cell-depleted T cells, or PBMCs.

In the authors' workflow: Amplifying reference gene primers gave estimates of nucleated cell counts. The protocol was immunoSEQ multiplex PCR, while the TCRdb copy is restricted to in-frame clones and leaves out a portion. V and J calls and clone size are as listed in that table; D and trimming were resolved from the DNA. The sample contains 150,000 to 200,000 clones, 70% to 90% of which appear only once. CDR1 is LGHDT and CDR2 is YNNKEL in the germline V gene (reference sequence). This CDR3 contains 17 residues. V lost 3 bases to trimming and J lost 7 bases; unmatched junction nucleotides: 7. Sequenced sample: peripheral blood. The sequence was obtained from a man in his 70s with active or convalescent COVID-19. The rearrangement links TRBV3-1 (or the pseudogene TRBV3-2) to TRBJ2-3; TRBD2 agrees at 16 bases. The CDR3 here is CASSQQGLAGGRYTQYF. The CDR3 nucleotides are TGTGCCAGCAGCCAGCAGGGACTAGCGGGGGGGCGCTATACGCAGTATTTT.